The present T cell receptor (beta chain) was sequenced within a study of OX40 agonist ivuxolimab in advanced cancers. As for the study in general: Three patients, one with hepatocellular carcinoma and two with cutaneous melanoma, achieved partial responses.

Trimming took off 2 bases at V and 0 bases at J, with 6 bases between the two ends. Per germline, CDR1 MDHEN and CDR2 SYDVKM. The CDR3 extends over 14 amino acids. Only in-frame clones appear in the TCRdb table, and some are missing; sequencing was by immunoSEQ multiplex PCR. The sample lists about 75,000 clones; about nine tenths were seen once. The specimen was CD4+ or CD8+ T cells sorted from blood, collected in a trial of the OX40 agonist ivuxolimab. The rearrangement links TRBV28 to TRBJ2-3; D ambiguous. This receptor was identified in an adult with an advanced solid tumor such as melanoma, head and neck, liver or kidney cancer. The CDR3 spells CASSLGVSTDTQYF. In DNA form, the CDR3 reads TGTGCCAGCAGTTTAGGGGTAAGCACAGATACGCAGTATTTT.